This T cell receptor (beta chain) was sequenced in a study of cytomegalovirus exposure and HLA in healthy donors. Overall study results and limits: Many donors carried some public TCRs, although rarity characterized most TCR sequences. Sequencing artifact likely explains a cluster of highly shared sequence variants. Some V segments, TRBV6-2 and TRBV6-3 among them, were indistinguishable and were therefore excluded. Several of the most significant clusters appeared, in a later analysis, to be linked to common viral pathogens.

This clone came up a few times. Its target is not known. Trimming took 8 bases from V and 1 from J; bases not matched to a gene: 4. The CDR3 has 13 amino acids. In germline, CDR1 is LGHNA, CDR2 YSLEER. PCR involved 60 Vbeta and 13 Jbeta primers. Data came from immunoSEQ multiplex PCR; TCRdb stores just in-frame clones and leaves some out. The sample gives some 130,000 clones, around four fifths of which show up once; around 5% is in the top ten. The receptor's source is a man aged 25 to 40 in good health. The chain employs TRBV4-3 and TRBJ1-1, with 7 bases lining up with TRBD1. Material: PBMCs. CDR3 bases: TGCGCCAGCGGGACAGATAGGAACACTGAAGCTTTCTTT. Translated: CASGTDRNTEAFF.